The 9 T cell receptor beta chains reported below all come from one sample, sequenced in a study of PD-1 blockade in mismatch repair-deficient tumors (dated 2017 in TCRdb). Libraries were constructed by the immunoSEQ multiplex PCR assay. Sourced from immuneACCESS, this table was stored by TCRdb with only in-frame sequences that have V and J called. A share of the clones is absent; for the studies checked, an unresolved V gene accounts for under half, and the remainder has no known explanation. This sample comprises approximately 50,000 clones, around 80% of them detected only once. Together, the top ten hold 2.5% to 4% of the sample. The specimen was peripheral blood, collected 4 weeks after starting pembrolizumab. The receptors derive from an adult with mismatch repair-deficient cancer.

The chain combines TRBV7-8 with TRBJ2-1; 9 nucleotides line up with TRBD1. The CDR3 has 16 amino acids. The V gene end was trimmed by 5 bases and the J gene end by 2 bases; junction bases not matched to a gene: 7. Germline CDR1 reads SGHVS; CDR2 reads FQNEAQ. Here the CDR3 reads CASSPTGTGTYNEQFF. CDR3 coding DNA: TGTGCCAGCAGCCCGACCGGGACAGGGACCTACAATGAGCAGTTCTTC.

V is TRBV12-5 and J is TRBJ2-7; D is unclear. Germline assignment: CDR1 LGHNT and CDR2 FRNRAP. The CDR3 runs 14 residues. V lost 3 bases and J lost 0, with 9 bases in between. This CDR3 is CASGLGGRSYEQYF. In nucleotides, the CDR3 is TGTGCTAGTGGTTTAGGCGGTCGCTCCTACGAGCAGTACTTC.

V usage is TRBV7-2 and J usage is TRBJ2-1, with 8 bases that match TRBD2. The CDR3 is made up of 16 amino acids. V lost 5 bases and J lost 1; bases outside the gene matches: 7. Germline loops: CDR1 SGHTA, CDR2 FQGNSA. Here the CDR3 reads CASSPEAGASYNEQFF. CDR3 coding DNA: TGTGCCAGCAGCCCCGAAGCGGGAGCTTCCTACAATGAGCAGTTCTTC.

The DNA for the CDR3 is TGTGCCAGCAGCGTAGATGGGGACAGCTCCTACGAGCAGTACTTC. Its translation is CASSVDGDSSYEQYF. This chain links TRBV9 with TRBJ2-7; 7 positions match TRBD1. The germline V gene has CDR1 SGDLS and CDR2 YYNGEE. Trimming at V came to 0 bases and at J to 0 bases, leaving 3 bases not matched to a gene. This CDR3 is 15 amino acids long.

The chain is built from TRBV5-1 and TRBJ2-1, with D unresolved. Germline values: CDR1 SGHRS, CDR2 YFSETQ. The CDR3 totals 12 residues. With 2 bases removed from V and 8 bases from J, the gap between germline ends came to 8 bases. The CDR3 DNA follows: TGCGCCAGCAGCTTCACCCTTGATGAGCAGTTCTTC. This codes for CASSFTLDEQFF.

In its sample, this clone was seen once. This chain uses TRBV18 with TRBJ1-2; D uncertain. Between the trimmed V and J ends, which lost 2 bases and 4 bases, there was a span of 5 bases. Looked up from germline, CDR1 is KGHSH and CDR2 is LQKENI. The CDR3 runs to 12 residues. The CDR3 nucleotides read TGTGCCAGCTCACCAGGAAGCTATGGCTACACCTTC. This sequence encodes CASSPGSYGYTF.

The chain carries TRBV9 and TRBJ2-3; 12 bases line up with TRBD2. CDR3 size: 17 residues. The V gene's germline CDR1 is SGDLS and CDR2 YYNGEE. J was trimmed by 2 bases and V by 3 bases; bases with no gene match: 7. CDR3 nucleotide sequence: TGTGCCAGCAGCGCGAACGGACTAGCGGGGTCCACAGATACGCAGTATTTT. Amino acid sequence: CASSANGLAGSTDTQYF.

The chain carries TRBV2 and TRBJ2-3; 7 bases are a match to TRBD1. This CDR3 spans 15 amino acids. Germline values: CDR1 SNHLY, CDR2 FYNNEI. Trimming at V came to 5 bases and at J to 4 bases, leaving 9 bases not matched to a gene. The CDR3 DNA sequence: TGTGCCAGCAGTCGGGACAGCCGGCTGGCAGATACGCAGTATTTT. Translated: CASSRDSRLADTQYF.

This chain links TRBV5-4 with TRBJ2-3, with 7 positions matching TRBD2. Trimming took 4 bases from V and 0 from J; bases not matched to a gene: 20. Per germline, CDR1 SGHNT and CDR2 YYREEE (reference sequence). The CDR3 runs to 20 residues. Written as DNA, the CDR3 is TGTGCCAGCAGCCGGAGCGCGTCTAGCGGACCCAGGAGGAGCACAGATACGCAGTATTTT. It encodes CASSRSASSGPRRSTDTQYF.